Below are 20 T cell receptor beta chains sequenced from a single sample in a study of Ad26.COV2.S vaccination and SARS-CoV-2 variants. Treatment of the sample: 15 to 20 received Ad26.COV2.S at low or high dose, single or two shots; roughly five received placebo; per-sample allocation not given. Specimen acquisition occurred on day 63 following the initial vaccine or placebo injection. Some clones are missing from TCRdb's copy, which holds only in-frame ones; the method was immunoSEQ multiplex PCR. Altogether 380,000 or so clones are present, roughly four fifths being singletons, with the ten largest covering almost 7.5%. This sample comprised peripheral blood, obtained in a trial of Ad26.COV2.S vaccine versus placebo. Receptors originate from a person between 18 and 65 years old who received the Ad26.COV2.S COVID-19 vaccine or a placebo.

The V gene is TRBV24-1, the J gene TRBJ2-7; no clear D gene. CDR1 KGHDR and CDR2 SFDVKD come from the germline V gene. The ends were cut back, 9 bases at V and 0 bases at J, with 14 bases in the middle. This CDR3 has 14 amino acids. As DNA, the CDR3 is TGTGCCACCGGGTCTTCAGGTAGCTCCTACGAGCAGTACTTC. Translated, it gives CATGSSGSSYEQYF.

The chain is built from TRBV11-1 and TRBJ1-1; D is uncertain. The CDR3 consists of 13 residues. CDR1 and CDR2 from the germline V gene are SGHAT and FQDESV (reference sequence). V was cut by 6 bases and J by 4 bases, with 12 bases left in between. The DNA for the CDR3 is TGTGCCAGCAGTTCACATCCGGGCACTGAAGCTTTCTTT. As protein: CASSSHPGTEAFF.

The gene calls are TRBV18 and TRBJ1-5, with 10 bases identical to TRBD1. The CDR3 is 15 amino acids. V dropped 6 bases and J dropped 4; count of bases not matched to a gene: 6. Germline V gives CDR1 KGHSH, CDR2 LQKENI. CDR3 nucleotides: TGTGCCAGCTCCTCCCGGGACAGGGGAAATCAGCCCCAGCATTTT. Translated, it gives CASSSRDRGNQPQHF.

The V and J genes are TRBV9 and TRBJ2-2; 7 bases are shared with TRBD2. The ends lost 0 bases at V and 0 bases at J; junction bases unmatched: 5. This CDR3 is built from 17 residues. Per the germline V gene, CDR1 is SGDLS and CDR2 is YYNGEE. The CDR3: CASSVAPTSANTGELFF. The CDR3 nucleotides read TGTGCCAGCAGCGTAGCCCCTACTAGCGCGAACACCGGGGAGCTGTTTTTT. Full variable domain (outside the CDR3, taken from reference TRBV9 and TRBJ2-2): DSGVTQTPKHLITATGQRVTLRCSPRSGDLSVYWYQQSLDQGLQFLIQYYNGEERAKGNILERFSAQQFPDLHSELNLSSLELGDSALYFCASSVAPTSANTGELFFGEGSRLTVL.

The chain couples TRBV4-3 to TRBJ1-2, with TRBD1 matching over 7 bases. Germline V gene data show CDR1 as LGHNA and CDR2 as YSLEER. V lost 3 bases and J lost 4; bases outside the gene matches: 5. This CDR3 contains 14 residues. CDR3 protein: CASSHLGTAYGYTF. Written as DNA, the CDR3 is TGCGCCAGCAGCCACCTCGGGACAGCCTATGGCTACACCTTC.

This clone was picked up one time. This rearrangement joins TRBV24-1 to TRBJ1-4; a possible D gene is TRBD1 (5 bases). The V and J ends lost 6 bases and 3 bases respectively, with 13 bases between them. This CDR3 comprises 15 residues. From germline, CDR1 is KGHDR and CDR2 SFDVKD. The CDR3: CATSRGAQANEKLFF. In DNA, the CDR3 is TGTGCCACCAGTAGAGGGGCACAGGCTAATGAAAAACTGTTTTTT.

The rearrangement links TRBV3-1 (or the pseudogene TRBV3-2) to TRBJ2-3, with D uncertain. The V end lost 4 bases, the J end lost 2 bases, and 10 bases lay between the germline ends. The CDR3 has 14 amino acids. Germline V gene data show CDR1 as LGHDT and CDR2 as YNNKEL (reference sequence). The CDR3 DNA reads TGTGCCAGCAGCCCGACGCCGTTCACAGATACGCAGTATTTT. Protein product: CASSPTPFTDTQYF.

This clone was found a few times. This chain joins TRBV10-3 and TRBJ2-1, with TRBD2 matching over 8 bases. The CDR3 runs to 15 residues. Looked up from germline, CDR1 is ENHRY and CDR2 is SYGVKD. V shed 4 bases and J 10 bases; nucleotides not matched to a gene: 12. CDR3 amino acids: CAISGTGARGGEQFF. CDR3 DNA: TGTGCCATCAGTGGGACCGGGGCCCGCGGGGGGGAGCAGTTCTTC.

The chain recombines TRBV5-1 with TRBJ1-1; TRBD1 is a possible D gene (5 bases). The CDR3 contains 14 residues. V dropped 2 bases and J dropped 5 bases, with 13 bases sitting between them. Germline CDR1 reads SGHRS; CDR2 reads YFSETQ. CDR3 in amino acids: CASSFGTEGTEAFF. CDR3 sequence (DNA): TGCGCCAGCAGCTTTGGGACCGAGGGAACTGAAGCTTTCTTT.

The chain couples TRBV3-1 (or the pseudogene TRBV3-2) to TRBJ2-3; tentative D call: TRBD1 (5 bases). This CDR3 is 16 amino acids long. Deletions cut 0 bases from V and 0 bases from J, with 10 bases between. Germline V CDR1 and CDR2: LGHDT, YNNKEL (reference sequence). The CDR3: CASSQDGARSTDTQYF. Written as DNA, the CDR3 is TGTGCCAGCAGCCAAGATGGGGCGAGAAGCACAGATACGCAGTATTTT.

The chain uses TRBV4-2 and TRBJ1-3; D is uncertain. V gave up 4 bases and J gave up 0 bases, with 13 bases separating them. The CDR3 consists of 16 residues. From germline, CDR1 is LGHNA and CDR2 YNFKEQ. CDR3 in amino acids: CASSPAEGPSGNTIYF. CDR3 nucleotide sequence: TGTGCCAGCAGCCCAGCGGAAGGTCCCTCTGGAAACACCATATATTTT.

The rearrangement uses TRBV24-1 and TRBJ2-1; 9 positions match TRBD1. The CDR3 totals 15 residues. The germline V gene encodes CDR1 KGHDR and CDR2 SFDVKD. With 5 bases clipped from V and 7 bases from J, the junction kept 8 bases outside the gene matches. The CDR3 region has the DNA TGTGCCACCAGTGTCGCGGGACAGGGATTGAATGAGCAGTTCTTC. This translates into CATSVAGQGLNEQFF.

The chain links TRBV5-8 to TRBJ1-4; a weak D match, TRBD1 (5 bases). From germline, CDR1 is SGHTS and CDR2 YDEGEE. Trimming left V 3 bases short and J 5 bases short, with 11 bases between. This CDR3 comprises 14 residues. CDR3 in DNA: TGTGCCAGCAGCTCCTGGGGGGGGAATGAAAAACTGTTTTTT. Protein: CASSSWGGNEKLFF.

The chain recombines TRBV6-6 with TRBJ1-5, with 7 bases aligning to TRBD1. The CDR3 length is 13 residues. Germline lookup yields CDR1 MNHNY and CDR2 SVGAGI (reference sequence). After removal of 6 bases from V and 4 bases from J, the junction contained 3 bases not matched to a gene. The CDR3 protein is CASRLQGNQPQHF. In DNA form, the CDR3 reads TGTGCCAGCAGGTTACAGGGGAATCAGCCCCAGCATTTT.

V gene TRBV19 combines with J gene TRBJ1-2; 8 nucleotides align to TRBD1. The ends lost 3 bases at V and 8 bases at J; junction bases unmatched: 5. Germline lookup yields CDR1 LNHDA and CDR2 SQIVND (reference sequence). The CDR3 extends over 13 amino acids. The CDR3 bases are TGTGCCAGTAGTATGCAGGGGGCGCGGGGCTACACCTTC. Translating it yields CASSMQGARGYTF. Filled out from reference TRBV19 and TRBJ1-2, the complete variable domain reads DGGITQSPKYLFRKEGQNVTLSCEQNLNHDAMYWYRQDPGQGLRLIYYSQIVNDFQKGDIAEGYSVSREKKESFPLTVTSAQKNPTAFYLCASSMQGARGYTFGSGTRLTVV.

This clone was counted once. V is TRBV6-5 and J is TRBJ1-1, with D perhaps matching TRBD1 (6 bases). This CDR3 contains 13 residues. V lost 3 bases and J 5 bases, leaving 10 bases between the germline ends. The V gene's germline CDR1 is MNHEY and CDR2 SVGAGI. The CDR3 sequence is CASSYNRATEAFF. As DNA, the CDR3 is TGTGCCAGCAGTTATAACAGGGCTACTGAAGCTTTCTTT.

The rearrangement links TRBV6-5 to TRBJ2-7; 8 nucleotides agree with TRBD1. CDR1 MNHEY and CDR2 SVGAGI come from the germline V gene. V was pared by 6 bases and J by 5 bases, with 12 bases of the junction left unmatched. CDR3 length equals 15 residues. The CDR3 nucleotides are TGTGCCAGCAGCGCTAAATCAGGGGGCCTTGACGAGCAGTACTTC. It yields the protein CASSAKSGGLDEQYF.

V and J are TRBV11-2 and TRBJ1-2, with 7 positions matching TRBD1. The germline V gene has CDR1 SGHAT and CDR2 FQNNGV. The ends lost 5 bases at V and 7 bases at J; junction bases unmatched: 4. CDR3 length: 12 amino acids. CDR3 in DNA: TGTGCCAGCAGCCCTGGACAGGTTGGCTACACCTTC. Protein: CASSPGQVGYTF.

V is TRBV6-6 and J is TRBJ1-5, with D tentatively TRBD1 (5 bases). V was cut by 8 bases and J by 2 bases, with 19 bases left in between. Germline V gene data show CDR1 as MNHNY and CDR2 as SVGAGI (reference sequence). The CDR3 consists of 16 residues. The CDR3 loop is CASLMSAGQRNQPQHF. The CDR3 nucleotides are TGTGCCAGCCTGATGTCAGCAGGACAACGCAATCAGCCCCAGCATTTT.

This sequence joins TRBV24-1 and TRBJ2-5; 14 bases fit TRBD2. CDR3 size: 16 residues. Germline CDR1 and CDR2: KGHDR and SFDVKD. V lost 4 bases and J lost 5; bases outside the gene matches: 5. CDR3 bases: TGTGCCACCAGTGAGAGAAGGACTAGCGGGAGGGAGACCCAGTACTTC. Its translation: CATSERRTSGRETQYF.